This T cell receptor beta chain was sequenced for a study of blood T cell repertoires in COVID-19. Study information: Samples came from the United States, Italy and Spain, spanning acute and convalescent COVID-19. The analysed material was cDNA or gDNA that came from T cells, B-cell-depleted T cells, or PBMCs.

The V gene's germline CDR1 is PRHDT and CDR2 FYEKMQ (reference sequence). There are 15 residues in the CDR3. The trim removed 5 bases at V and 4 bases at J, leaving 8 bases unmatched. Under the authors' procedure: Nucleated cell counts were estimated from reference gene primer amplification. Repertoires were generated with immunoSEQ multiplex PCR, while TCRdb's copy carries only in-frame clones and drops some. From that table come the V and J calls and clone size; the DNA was used to work out D and trimming. The data show 250,000 or so clones, more than 65% seen once. The chain couples TRBV13 to TRBJ2-3, with 8 nucleotides matching TRBD2. The specimen sequenced was peripheral blood. The sequence came from a man in his forties who had recovered from COVID-19. CDR3 residues: CASSAGGFNSDTQYF. In DNA, the CDR3 is TGTGCCAGCAGCGCGGGGGGATTTAACTCAGATACGCAGTATTTT.